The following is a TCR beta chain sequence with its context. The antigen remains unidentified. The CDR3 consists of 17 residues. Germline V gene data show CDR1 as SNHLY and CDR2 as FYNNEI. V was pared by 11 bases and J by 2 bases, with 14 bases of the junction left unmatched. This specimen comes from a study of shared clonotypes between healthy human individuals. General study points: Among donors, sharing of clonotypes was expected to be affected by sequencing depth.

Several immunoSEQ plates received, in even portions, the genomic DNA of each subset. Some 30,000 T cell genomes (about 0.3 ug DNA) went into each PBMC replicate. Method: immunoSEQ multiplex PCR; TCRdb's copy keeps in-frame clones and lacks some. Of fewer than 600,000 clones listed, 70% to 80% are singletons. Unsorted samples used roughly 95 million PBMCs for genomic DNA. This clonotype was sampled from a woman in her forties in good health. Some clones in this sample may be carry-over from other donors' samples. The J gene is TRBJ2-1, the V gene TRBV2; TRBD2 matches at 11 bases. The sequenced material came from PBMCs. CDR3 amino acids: CALGLAGGGGPYNEQFF. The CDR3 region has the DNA TGTGCCCTCGGCCTAGCGGGAGGAGGGGGCCCCTACAATGAGCAGTTCTTC.